Listed here are 16 T cell receptor beta chains from one sample, sequenced in a study of identical twins (TCRdb year 2016). Library generation was performed with 5' RACE. The sequencer listed for this sample is Illumina HiSeq 2000. Using fastp at Q25 and MiXCR, TCRdb reprocessed the public reads and kept productive beta chains. Here each entry gathers all rows of one CDR3 protein and keeps the most common genes and DNA. Present in this sample are fewer than 900,000 distinct CDR3 sequences, about 20% of which were seen just once. Of the sample, 4% to 4.5% falls within the top ten clones. The data were also submitted as part of a second study, on T cells expressing NK-cell markers.

Sequenced input: PBMCs. Source of these receptors: a young woman in good health.

This clonotype was counted ten times or more. The V and J genes are TRBV10-1 and TRBJ1-1; D is unclear. V lost 2 bases and J 5 bases, leaving 12 bases between the germline ends. From germline, CDR1 is WNHNN and CDR2 SYGVQD (reference sequence). The CDR3 covers 14 residues. CDR3 protein: CASSEGRRTTEAFF. The CDR3, as DNA: TGCGCCAGCAGTGAGGGACGGCGAACAACTGAAGCTTTCTTT.

This chain uses TRBV7-3 with TRBJ2-7; TRBD2 might be the D (6 bases). Germline-derived CDR1 and CDR2 are SGHTA and FQGTGA. V was shortened by 7 bases and J by 2 bases, with 12 bases between the two germline ends. The CDR3 is 13 residues long. Here the CDR3 reads CASTGLNAYEQYF. The CDR3 region has the DNA TGTGCCAGCACCGGACTAAACGCCTACGAGCAGTACTTC.

V usage is TRBV7-9 and J usage is TRBJ2-6; D not certain. Germline V gene lookup returns CDR1 SEHNR and CDR2 FQNEAQ (reference sequence). Trimming took 3 bases from V and 0 from J, leaving 6 bases between them. The CDR3 consists of 15 residues. CDR3 nucleotide sequence: TGTGCCAGCAGCTTGAAGGACTCTGGGGCCAACGTCCTGACTTTC. Its protein product is CASSLKDSGANVLTF.

About this clonotype itself: The junction differs from germline at one of its ends, possibly a read error. The V gene is TRBV7-7, the J gene TRBJ2-1; D is unresolved. Germline CDR1 and CDR2: SSHAT and FNYEAQ (reference sequence). This CDR3 is built from 16 residues. CDR3 nucleotide sequence: TGTGCTAGCAGCTTAGGAGATCAAGCCCCTGTTAATGAGCAGTTCTTC. Its translation: CASSLGDQAPVNEQFF.

The chain recombines TRBV6-5 with TRBJ2-1; the D gene is possibly TRBD1 (5 bases). Trimming removed 2 bases at V and 0 bases at J, with 17 bases between. The CDR3 covers 18 residues. Germline loops: CDR1 MNHEY, CDR2 SVGAGI. CDR3 DNA sequence: TGTGCCAGCAGTTACGGGCCCGCAGGCGACAGCTCCTACAATGAGCAGTTCTTC. Its translation is CASSYGPAGDSSYNEQFF.

The sample holds one count of this clonotype. CDR3 region: CASSLVYRGGGVGNIQYF. CDR3 in DNA: TGTGCCAGCAGCTTGGTTTATCGGGGAGGGGGTGTGGGAAACATTCAGTACTTC. This chain uses TRBV5-5 with TRBJ2-4; D possibly corresponds to TRBD2 (7 bases). Germline V gives CDR1 SGHKS, CDR2 YYEKEE (reference sequence). This CDR3 spans 18 amino acids. Trimming stripped 0 bases from V and 6 bases from J, with 22 bases between.

V and J are TRBV30 and TRBJ2-7, with 8 bases aligning to TRBD1. The V gene end was trimmed by 0 bases and the J gene end by 4 bases; junction bases not matched to a gene: 5. CDR1 is GTSNPN, CDR2 SVGIG, per germline (reference sequence). This CDR3 spans 14 amino acids. CDR3 protein: CAWSVQGGQYEQYF. CDR3 nucleotides: TGTGCCTGGAGTGTACAGGGGGGCCAGTACGAGCAGTACTTC. The variable domain in full, with the rest retrieved from reference TRBV30 and TRBJ2-7, is SQTIHQWPATLVQPVGSPLSLECTVEGTSNPNLYWYRQAAGRGLQLLFYSVGIGQISSEVPQNLSASRPQDRQFILSSKKLLLSDSGFYLCAWSVQGGQYEQYFGPGTRLTVT.

This clonotype turned up a few times. V usage is TRBV5-6 and J usage is TRBJ2-2, with a possible D match to TRBD1 (5 bases). Looked up from germline, CDR1 is SGHDT and CDR2 is YYEEEE. The ends were cut back, 6 bases at V and 0 bases at J, with 12 bases in the middle. This CDR3 is 15 amino acids long. CDR3 DNA: TGTGCCAGCACCTTCTCCAGGGCGAACACCGGGGAGCTGTTTTTT. This translates into CASTFSRANTGELFF.

This clonotype came up a few times. The V and J genes are TRBV10-3 and TRBJ2-7; either TRBD1 or TRBD2 may supply D (5 bases each). This CDR3 has 14 amino acids. The ends were cut back, 3 bases at V and 5 bases at J, with 14 bases in the middle. In germline, CDR1 is ENHRY, CDR2 SYGVKD. The CDR3 nucleotides are TGTGCCATCAGTGACCGGGACCGTCTTAACGAGCAGTACTTC. This sequence encodes CAISDRDRLNEQYF.

This clonotype was seen only once. The rearrangement links TRBV6-5 to TRBJ1-4, with D possibly being TRBD1 (6 bases). With 0 bases removed from V and 6 bases from J, the gap between germline ends came to 11 bases. This CDR3 contains 15 residues. In germline, CDR1 is MNHEY, CDR2 SVGAGI. DNA for the CDR3: TGTGCCAGCAGTTACTCGGACAGACCTCATGAAAAACTGTTTTTT. Protein sequence: CASSYSDRPHEKLFF.

The chain combines TRBV20-1 with TRBJ2-2; maybe TRBD1 (5 bases). Trimming removed 8 bases at V and 7 bases at J, with 17 bases between. The CDR3 contains 13 residues. Germline lookup yields CDR1 DFQATT and CDR2 SNEGSKA (reference sequence). The CDR3 loop reads CSWGQAPGGELFF. The CDR3 coding sequence is TGCAGTTGGGGCCAGGCTCCAGGCGGGGAGCTGTTTTTT.

This clonotype was seen at least ten times. The V and J genes are TRBV5-1 and TRBJ1-2, with unresolved D. CDR1 and CDR2 (germline): SGHRS, YFSETQ. Trimming took off 0 bases at V and 8 bases at J, with 23 bases between the two ends. The CDR3 sequence is 17 residues long. DNA of the CDR3: TGCGCCAGCAGCTTGGCCAGAGGAGGAGTGCTCGGTCGAGGCTACACCTTC. Translating gives CASSLARGGVLGRGYTF. The whole variable domain, filled in from reference TRBV5-1 and TRBJ1-2, reads KAGVTQTPRYLIKTRGQQVTLSCSPISGHRSVSWYQQTPGQGLQFLFEYFSETQRNKGNFPGRFSGRQFSNSRSEMNVSTLELGDSALYLCASSLARGGVLGRGYTFGSGTRLTVV.

The chain recombines TRBV7-7 with TRBJ2-1; 9 bases align to TRBD1. J lost 15 bases, V lost 4 bases, and 10 bases had no gene match. Germline lookup yields CDR1 SSHAT and CDR2 FNYEAQ (reference sequence). The CDR3 totals 13 residues. CDR3 sequence reads: CASSSTPRDRVFF. CDR3 DNA: TGTGCCAGCAGCTCAACCCCCCGGGACAGGGTGTTCTTC.

A few counts support this clonotype. The V gene is TRBV5-1, the J gene TRBJ2-5, with a tentative D call TRBD1 (6 bases). This CDR3 region has 14 residues. Trimming shortened V by 3 bases and J by 0 bases, and 9 bases separated the two germline ends. Germline CDR1 SGHRS, CDR2 YFSETQ. The DNA of the CDR3 is TGCGCCAGCAGCTCACAGGGTTACCAAGAGACCCAGTACTTC. It codes for CASSSQGYQETQYF.

The chain uses TRBV5-1 and TRBJ2-2, with D perhaps TRBD2 (6 bases). This CDR3 region has 14 residues. V lost 4 bases to trimming and J lost 6 bases, with 13 bases between them. Germline CDR1 and CDR2: SGHRS and YFSETQ. The CDR3 DNA follows: TGCGCCAGCAGCCACGGGACTCCCGCCGGGGAGCTGTTTTTT. Its protein product is CASSHGTPAGELFF.

The CDR3 bases are TGCCTCGTTGCAGGGGATCCGAGCCCAAACTATGGCTACACCTTC. Its protein product is CLVAGDPSPNYGYTF. The J gene is TRBJ1-2, the V gene TRBV29-1; TRBD1 is a possible D gene (6 bases). CDR1 is SQVTM, CDR2 ANQGSEA, per germline. CDR3 length: 15 amino acids.